This T cell receptor (beta chain) was observed in a study of vaccination effects on CD4 cells after COVID-19 (dated by TCRdb to between 2021 and 2023). Regarding the research as a whole: Participants received two doses of either the BNT162b2 or the mRNA-1273 mRNA SARS-CoV-2 vaccine. SARS-CoV-2 spike-specific CD4+ TCR repertoires were compared before and after mRNA vaccination in COVID-19 convalescent patients and in infection-naive vaccine recipients. The full study included 9 to 10 COVID-19 convalescent patients and a handful of SARS-CoV-2-naive healthy vaccine recipients. The Oncomine TCR Beta short-read assay on an Illumina iSeq 100 was used to sequence cultures from other donors in the study. What the work shows at the level of the full study, not this receptor alone: The study was limited by a small number of convalescent patients and lacked early post-infection timepoints. Among healthy vaccine recipients, nearly all vaccine-induced clones were SARS-CoV-2 mono-reactive, and only 1 of 255 was cross-reactive with common cold coronaviruses. Clones induced by infection and clones induced by vaccination both contracted markedly at late timepoints after vaccination, which fits with T cell responses waning over time.

Relative to germline, V is missing 9 bases and J is missing 4 bases, with 4 bases of the junction outside any gene match. From the cysteine through the phenylalanine, the CDR3 covers 13 amino acids. The DNA shown is the 39-base CDR3, in frame from base 1. The germline V gene sets CDR1 to KGHDR and CDR2 to SFDVKD. The library was prepared using the immunoSEQ multiplex PCR assay. DNA from the cultured, isolated CD4+ T cells was subjected to TCR beta CDR3 sequencing. Processing in the source paper ran as follows. Non-productive TCR sequences were discarded, and reads were trimmed to the CDR3 region, with only CDR3s of 7 or more amino acids retained. Antigen-specific clonotypes were identified using the MANAFEST web app by comparison of expansion in peptide wells against reference cultures. Positive clones required FDR<0.05 expansion versus reference and all other wells, odds ratio above 5, and frequency above 0.1% in two replicate wells. Cross-reactive clonotypes were defined as significantly expanded in SARS-CoV-2 spike wells and in at least one common cold coronavirus spike condition. Levenshtein distance calculated with the stringdist R package was used to assess CDR3 similarity, and unrooted trees were constructed with ape in R 3.6.1. What TCRdb holds here is the immuneACCESS table cut down to in-frame rearrangements. Part of the clones is not present; checked against another copy, under half of the missing clones reflect an unresolved V gene, and the others are unexplained. V, J and clone size are taken as reported in that table, and D and trimming were inferred from the DNA itself. Across this sample there are 50,000 to 65,000 clones, with roughly 80% seen only once. The ten largest account for about 2.3% of the sample.

In regard to this clone: The clone's antigen remains unknown. Nothing much larger sits one base from this clone, and base qualities are not available.

To identify antigen-specific CD4+ T cell clonotypes by their expansion, the ViraFEST assay first stimulated PBMC with viral peptide pools and then applied TCR sequencing. After approximately 11 days of culture, CD4+ T cells were isolated with the EasySep CD4+ T cell isolation kit. Healthy vaccine recipients had no prior SARS-CoV-2 infection, confirmed by negative nucleocapsid antibodies before and after vaccination. A few million PBMC per well were cultured with 9 to 10 ug/ml peptides in IMDM containing about 5% human AB serum, about 9 IU/ml IL-2 and gentamicin. On days 3 and 7, half of the culture medium was replaced with fresh IL-2-containing medium. Unless noted otherwise, every peptide stimulation condition was cultured in triplicate wells. PBMC were separated from whole blood using Ficoll-Paque Plus gradient centrifugation and were then either cryopreserved at -140C or used fresh. The spike proteins of SARS-CoV-2 and of the common cold coronaviruses HCoV-NL63, HCoV-OC43 and HCoV-229E were spanned by overlapping peptide pools. Genomic DNA was extracted from cultured CD4+ T cells with the QIAamp micro DNA kit.

Here the sequenced sample was CD4+ T cells from PBMCs cultured with HCoV-229E spike peptides, taken before COVID-19 vaccination. Interpreted using the paper, the cell subset or site label stands for: HCoV-229E spike overlapping peptide pool stimulation. This sequence originates from a human donor who received a COVID-19 vaccine. Recombination linked TRBV24-1 to TRBJ1-5, with 8 bases matching TRBD1. The DNA sequence is TGTGCCACCTCGAACAGGGGGAATCAGCCCCAGCATTTT. This sequence encodes CATSNRGNQPQHF.